The 19 T cell receptor beta chains below were found in one sample sequenced in a study of T-cell memory formation after mild COVID-19. TCRdb reprocessed the 5' RACE reads via MiXCR and lists one record per CDR3 protein. Here the sample spans 470,000 or so distinct CDR3 sequences, roughly 17% being singletons. Sequencing used PBMCs or a T cell subset sorted from them (not recorded which). These TCRs come from a man aged 18-30 years who had mild COVID-19 (a few samples of this study predate the infection). Cell type and time point are not known.

A few counts support this clonotype. The V and J genes are TRBV5-1 and TRBJ2-5; D remains unclear. Trimming took off 0 bases at V and 3 bases at J, with 9 bases between the two ends. The germline V gene encodes CDR1 SGHRS and CDR2 YFSETQ. The CDR3 covers 14 residues. In DNA, the CDR3 is TGCGCCAGCAGCTTGGATAGCAGAGAAGAGACCCAGTACTTC. Protein product: CASSLDSREETQYF.

The V gene is TRBV7-2, the J gene TRBJ1-4; D call uncertain. The CDR3 has 14 residues. Trimming took 5 bases from V and 8 from J, leaving 15 bases between them. CDR1 and CDR2 from the germline V gene are SGHTA and FQGNSA. The CDR3, as DNA: TGTGCCAGCAGCCGCGCACTCGACGGCGAAAAACTGTTTTTT. This translates into CASSRALDGEKLFF.

This chain links TRBV6-5 with TRBJ2-5; D perhaps matches TRBD1 (6 bases). Germline CDR1 is MNHEY and CDR2 is SVGAGI. V lost 5 bases and J lost 5, with 21 bases in between. The CDR3 covers 16 residues. The CDR3 bases are TGTGCCAGCAGTCTACGCCCGGGCAGGGGCGCGGAGACCCAGTACTTC. It codes for CASSLRPGRGAETQYF.

This clonotype has more than one count but fewer than ten. The V gene is TRBV19, the J gene TRBJ1-4, with 7 nucleotides matching TRBD1. The CDR3 loop spans 15 amino acids. With 5 bases clipped from V and 7 bases from J, the junction kept 10 bases outside the gene matches. Germline V CDR1 and CDR2: LNHDA, SQIVND (reference sequence). Written as DNA, the CDR3 is TGTGCCAGTAGTCGGATACAGGGGCACGCTGAAAAACTGTTTTTT. Translation: CASSRIQGHAEKLFF.

This clonotype was counted only a few times. The J gene is TRBJ2-7, the V gene TRBV5-1; D tentatively reads TRBD1 or TRBD2 (6 bases each). From germline, CDR1 is SGHRS and CDR2 YFSETQ. The CDR3 spans 16 residues. V shed 4 bases and J shed 6 bases, with 23 bases lying between them. The CDR3 region is CASSPQPQGMGGEQYF. The CDR3 region has the DNA TGCGCCAGCAGCCCCCAGCCCCAGGGGATGGGAGGCGAGCAGTACTTC.

The chain uses TRBV10-3 and TRBJ1-1; no firm D call. The CDR3 is 12 amino acids. The V end was cut by 7 bases, the J end by 6 bases, with 12 bases between. In germline, CDR1 is ENHRY, CDR2 SYGVKD. The CDR3 DNA reads TGTGCCATCACCGAGGGAGGATCTGAAGCTTTCTTT. It is translated as CAITEGGSEAFF.

In this sample, this clonotype turned up a few times. The V and J genes are TRBV2 and TRBJ2-2; 7 positions match TRBD1. Germline V gene lookup returns CDR1 SNHLY and CDR2 FYNNEI. The V segment lost 11 bases and the J segment 7 bases; nucleotides outside the gene matches: 10. The CDR3 totals 13 residues. DNA of the CDR3: TGTGCCGGAGAGGCACAGGGGAGCGGGGAGCTGTTTTTT. It encodes CAGEAQGSGELFF.

This clonotype occurred a few times. The chain couples TRBV12-3 or TRBV12-4 to TRBJ2-1, with 7 bases fitting TRBD2. The V and J ends lost 7 bases and 7 bases, in that order; junction bases with no gene match: 25. The CDR3 contains 19 residues. The CDR3 DNA is TGTGCCAGCACAGACTCCTCCCTTCTTCGGGCGGGGGACGCAAATGAGCAGTTCTTC. It is translated as CASTDSSLLRAGDANEQFF.

This clonotype was recorded at least ten times. The rearrangement uses TRBV30 and TRBJ2-1; no clear D gene. V lost 8 bases and J 8 bases, leaving 13 bases between the germline ends. Looked up from germline, CDR1 is GTSNPN and CDR2 is SVGIG (reference sequence). The CDR3 covers 11 residues. The CDR3: CAASWVDEQFF. As DNA, the CDR3 is TGTGCCGCCTCCTGGGTGGATGAGCAGTTCTTC.

V and J are TRBV7-2 and TRBJ2-3; the D gene could be TRBD1 or TRBD2 (5 bases each). The V and J ends lost 7 bases and 5 bases respectively, with 19 bases between them. CDR3 size: 15 residues. Germline CDR1 SGHTA, CDR2 FQGNSA. The CDR3 reads CASNLASGPVDTQYF. In DNA, the CDR3 is TGTGCCAGCAATTTAGCGTCGGGGCCAGTAGATACGCAGTATTTT.

The chain has TRBV7-8 and TRBJ1-1; D call uncertain. From germline, CDR1 is SGHVS and CDR2 FQNEAQ. V was trimmed by 5 bases and J by 6 bases, leaving 10 bases between them. The CDR3 covers 12 residues. In DNA, the CDR3 is TGTGCCAGCAGCCGGGATCGCTCTGAAGCTTTCTTT. Protein: CASSRDRSEAFF.

In its sample, this clonotype was seen a few times. The genes are TRBV13 and TRBJ1-6; perhaps TRBD1 as D (6 bases). Germline V gene sequence: CDR1 PRHDT, CDR2 FYEKMQ (reference sequence). V was clipped by 4 bases and J by 8 bases, with 18 bases between them. The CDR3 consists of 16 residues. CDR3 in amino acids: CASSSRPDSPYSPLHF. In DNA, the CDR3 is TGTGCCAGCAGCTCGAGACCGGACAGTCCATATTCACCCCTCCACTTT.

This clonotype was recorded a few times. The chain joins TRBV12-3 or TRBV12-4 to TRBJ1-5, with D perhaps matching TRBD1 (6 bases). The CDR3 is 15 residues long. V lost 5 bases and J 7 bases, leaving 18 bases between the germline ends. The CDR3 region is CASSASQGFYQPQHF. CDR3 sequence (DNA): TGTGCCAGCAGTGCCAGTCAGGGGTTCTACCAGCCCCAGCATTTT.

The chain links TRBV12-3 or TRBV12-4 to TRBJ2-3; either TRBD1 or TRBD2 may supply D (5 bases each). Trimming pared 6 bases from V and 0 bases from J, leaving 16 bases between. This CDR3 is built from 16 residues. CDR3 amino acids: CASRGTWRYSTDTQYF. CDR3 DNA: TGTGCCAGCAGGGGGACCTGGCGGTATAGCACAGATACGCAGTATTTT.

This clonotype has a handful of counts. The chain couples TRBV4-2 to TRBJ1-2, with a tentative D call TRBD1 (5 bases). Germline loops: CDR1 LGHNA, CDR2 YNFKEQ. V was clipped by 3 bases and J by 8 bases, with 10 bases between them. The CDR3 loop spans 12 amino acids. CDR3 protein: CASSHSGSGYTF. The CDR3, as DNA: TGTGCCAGCAGCCACTCAGGGAGCGGCTACACCTTC.

This clonotype showed up just a few times. The chain recombines TRBV5-1 with TRBJ1-1; D is unclear. Trimming pared 3 bases from V and 0 bases from J, leaving 12 bases between. This CDR3 spans 15 amino acids. Looked up from germline, CDR1 is SGHRS and CDR2 is YFSETQ. The CDR3 bases are TGCGCCAGCAGCTCAGGACGGCGAATGAACACTGAAGCTTTCTTT. Translated, it gives CASSSGRRMNTEAFF.

In this sample, this clonotype turned up many times. The V gene is TRBV28, the J gene TRBJ2-2, with 8 bases aligning to TRBD1. The V and J ends lost 6 bases and 3 bases, in that order; junction bases with no gene match: 6. Germline loops: CDR1 MDHEN, CDR2 SYDVKM. The CDR3 consists of 15 residues. The DNA for the CDR3 is TGTGCCAGCAGGCTTACAGGGGGATACACCGGGGAGCTGTTTTTT. This encodes CASRLTGGYTGELFF. Drawing the rest from reference TRBV28 and TRBJ2-2, the complete variable domain is DVKVTQSSRYLVKRTGEKVFLECVQDMDHENMFWYRQDPGLGLRLIYFSYDVKMKEKGDIPEGYSVSREKKERFSLILESASTNQTSMYLCASRLTGGYTGELFFGEGSRLTVL.

This sequence joins TRBV7-2 and TRBJ1-5; TRBD1 might be the D (6 bases). Germline CDR1 reads SGHTA; CDR2 reads FQGNSA. The ends were cut back, 3 bases at V and 0 bases at J, with 12 bases in the middle. The CDR3 runs 16 residues. The CDR3 loop reads CASSFGGGRSNQPQHF. CDR3 in DNA: TGTGCCAGCAGCTTCGGAGGGGGGCGTAGCAATCAGCCCCAGCATTTT.

The chain carries TRBV4-3 and TRBJ2-7, with 7 bases lining up with TRBD1. Germline V gene lookup returns CDR1 LGHNA and CDR2 YSLEER. The CDR3 spans 15 residues. Trimming took 3 bases from V and 2 from J; bases not matched to a gene: 7. CDR3 residues: CASSQLRTGTYEQYF. The CDR3, as DNA: TGCGCCAGCAGCCAGCTCAGGACAGGAACCTACGAGCAGTACTTC.